This TCR beta chain was retrieved from a study of T cells in Graves' hyperthyroidism and ophthalmopathy. Points from the study as a whole: Within blood appeared most thyroid clonotypes that had expanded above 0.001.

This clonotype has at least ten counts. The antigen is unknown. Amplification of TCR beta CDR3 regions used RNA as the template. First-round RT-PCR of the TCR CDR3 relied on the HTBI primer set. Each CDR3 protein is one row after TCRdb ran MiXCR on the multiplex PCR reads. The table has roughly 550,000 distinct CDR3 sequences, roughly 16% seen once. The V end lost 2 bases, the J end lost 9 bases, and 5 bases lay between the germline ends. The CDR3 spans 11 residues. Uncontrolled infection, other autoimmune disease, pregnancy or lactation disqualified patients from enrolment. The TCR originated in a woman aged 25 to 45 with Graves' ophthalmopathy. V gene TRBV12-3 or TRBV12-4 combines with J gene TRBJ2-4; D remains ambiguous. Sequenced sample: blood. The CDR3 loop is CASSLIRIQYF. The CDR3 DNA follows: TGTGCCAGCAGTTTAATACGCATTCAGTACTTC.